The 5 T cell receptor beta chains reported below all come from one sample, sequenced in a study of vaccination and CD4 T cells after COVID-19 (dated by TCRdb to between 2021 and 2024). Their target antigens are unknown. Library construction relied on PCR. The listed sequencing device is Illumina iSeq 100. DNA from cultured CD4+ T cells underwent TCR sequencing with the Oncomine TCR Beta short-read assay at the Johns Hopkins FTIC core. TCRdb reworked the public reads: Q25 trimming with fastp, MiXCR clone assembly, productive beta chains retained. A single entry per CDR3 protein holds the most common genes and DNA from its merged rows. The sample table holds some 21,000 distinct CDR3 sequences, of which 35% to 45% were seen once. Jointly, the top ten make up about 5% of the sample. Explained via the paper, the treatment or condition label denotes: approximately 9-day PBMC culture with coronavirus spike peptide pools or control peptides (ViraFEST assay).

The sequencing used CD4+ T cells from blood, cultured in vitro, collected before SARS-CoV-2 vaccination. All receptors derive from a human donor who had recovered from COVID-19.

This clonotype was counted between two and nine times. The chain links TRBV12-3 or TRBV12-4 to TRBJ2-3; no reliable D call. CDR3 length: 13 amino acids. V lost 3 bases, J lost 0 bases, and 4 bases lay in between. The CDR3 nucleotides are TGTGCCAGCAGTTTTGGAAGCACAGATACGCAGTATTTT. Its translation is CASSFGSTDTQYF.

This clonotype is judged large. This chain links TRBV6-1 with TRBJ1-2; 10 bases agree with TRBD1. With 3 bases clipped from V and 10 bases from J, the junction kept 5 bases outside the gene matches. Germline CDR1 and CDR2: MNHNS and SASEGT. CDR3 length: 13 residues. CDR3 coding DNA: TGTGCCAGCAGTGACCGGGACAGGGGTGACTACACCTTC. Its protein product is CASSDRDRGDYTF.

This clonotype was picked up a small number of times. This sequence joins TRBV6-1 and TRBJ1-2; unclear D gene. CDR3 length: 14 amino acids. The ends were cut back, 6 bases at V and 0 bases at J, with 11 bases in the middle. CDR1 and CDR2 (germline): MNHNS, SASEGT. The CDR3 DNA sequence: TGTGCCAGCAGAATAACCGGGACTAACTATGGCTACACCTTC. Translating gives CASRITGTNYGYTF.

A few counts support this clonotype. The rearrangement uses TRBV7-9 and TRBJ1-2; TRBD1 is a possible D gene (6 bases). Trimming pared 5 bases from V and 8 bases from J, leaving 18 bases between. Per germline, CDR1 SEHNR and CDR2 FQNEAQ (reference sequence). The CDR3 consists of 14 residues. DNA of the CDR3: TGTGCCAGCAGCCCAGGGGACCCCCAAGGAGGCTACACCTTC. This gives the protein CASSPGDPQGGYTF. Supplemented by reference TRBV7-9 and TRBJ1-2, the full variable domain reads DTGVSQNPRHKITKRGQNVTFRCDPISEHNRLYWYRQTLGQGPEFLTYFQNEAQLEKSRLLSDRFSAERPKGSFSTLEIQRTEQGDSAMYLCASSPGDPQGGYTFGSGTRLTVV.

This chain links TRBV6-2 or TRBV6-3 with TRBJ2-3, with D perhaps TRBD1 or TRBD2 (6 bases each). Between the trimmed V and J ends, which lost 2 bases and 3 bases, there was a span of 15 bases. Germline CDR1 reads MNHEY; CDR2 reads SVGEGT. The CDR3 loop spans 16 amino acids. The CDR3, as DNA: TGTGCCAGCAGTTACATACAGGGAGGTTGGACAGATACGCAGTATTTT. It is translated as CASSYIQGGWTDTQYF.